This note documents a single TCR beta chain sequence. This table comes from immunoSEQ multiplex PCR, and its TCRdb copy is limited to in-frame clones, with some not included. The sample has some 450,000 clones; around 90% are singletons. Treatment noted: 15 to 20 received Ad26.COV2.S at low or high dose, single or two shots; a few received placebo; per-sample allocation not given. Day 63 after the first injection of vaccine or placebo was the sampling time. The data originate from a study of Ad26.COV2.S vaccination and SARS-CoV-2 variants. Trimming took 6 bases from V and 0 from J; bases not matched to a gene: 1. Germline loops: CDR1 MNHEY, CDR2 SVGAGI. The CDR3 is 14 residues long.

The clonotype comes from a person between 18 and 59 years old who received the Ad26.COV2.S COVID-19 vaccine or a placebo. The sequencing used peripheral blood, collected in a trial of Ad26.COV2.S vaccine versus placebo. This chain connects TRBV6-5 to TRBJ1-5; 8 nucleotides agree with TRBD1. The CDR3 sequence: CASRGQVSNQPQHF. CDR3 nucleotides: TGTGCCAGCAGGGGACAGGTTAGCAATCAGCCCCAGCATTTT.